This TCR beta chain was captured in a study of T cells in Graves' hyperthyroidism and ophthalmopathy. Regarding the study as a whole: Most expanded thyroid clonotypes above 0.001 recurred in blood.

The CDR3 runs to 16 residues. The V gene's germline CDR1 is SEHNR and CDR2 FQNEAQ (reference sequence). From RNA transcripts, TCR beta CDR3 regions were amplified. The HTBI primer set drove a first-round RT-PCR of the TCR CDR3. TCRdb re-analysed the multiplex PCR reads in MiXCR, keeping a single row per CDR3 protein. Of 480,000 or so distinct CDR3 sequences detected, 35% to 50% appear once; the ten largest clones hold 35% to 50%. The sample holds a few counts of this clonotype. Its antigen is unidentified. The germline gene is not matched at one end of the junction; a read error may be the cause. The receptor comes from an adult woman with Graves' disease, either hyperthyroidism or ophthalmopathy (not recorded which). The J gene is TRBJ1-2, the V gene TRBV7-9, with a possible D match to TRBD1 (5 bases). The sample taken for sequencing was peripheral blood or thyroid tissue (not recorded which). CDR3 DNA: TGCGCCAGCAGCCAAGTTGGGGGGAGGTCGTGGTATGGCTACACCTTC. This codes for CASSQVGGRSWYGYTF.